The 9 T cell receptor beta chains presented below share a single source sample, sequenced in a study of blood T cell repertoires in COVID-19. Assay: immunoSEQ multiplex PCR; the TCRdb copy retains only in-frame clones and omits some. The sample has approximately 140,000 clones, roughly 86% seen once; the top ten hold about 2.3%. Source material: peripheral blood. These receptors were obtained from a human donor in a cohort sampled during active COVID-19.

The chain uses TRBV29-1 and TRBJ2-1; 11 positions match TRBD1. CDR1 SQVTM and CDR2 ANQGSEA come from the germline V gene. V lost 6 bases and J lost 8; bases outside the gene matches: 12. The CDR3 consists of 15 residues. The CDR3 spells CSVTPGQGVVDEQFF. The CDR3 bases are TGCAGCGTCACACCGGGACAGGGGGTTGTCGATGAGCAGTTCTTC.

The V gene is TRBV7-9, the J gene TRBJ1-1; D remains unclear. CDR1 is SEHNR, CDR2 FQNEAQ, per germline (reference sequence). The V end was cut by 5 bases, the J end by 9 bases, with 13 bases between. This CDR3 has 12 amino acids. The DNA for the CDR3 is TGTGCCAGCAGCCCCGTCATGGAGAAAGCTTTCTTT. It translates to CASSPVMEKAFF.

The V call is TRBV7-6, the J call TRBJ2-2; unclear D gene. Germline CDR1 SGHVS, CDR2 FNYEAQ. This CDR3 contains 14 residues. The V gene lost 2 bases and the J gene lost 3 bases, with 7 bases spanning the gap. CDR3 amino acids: CASSLQEYTGELFF. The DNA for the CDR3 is TGTGCCAGCAGCTTACAGGAATACACCGGGGAGCTGTTTTTT. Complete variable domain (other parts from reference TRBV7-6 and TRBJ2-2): GAGVSQSPRYKVTKRGQDVALRCDPISGHVSLYWYRQALGQGPEFLTYFNYEAQQDKSGLPNDRFSAERPEGSISTLTIQRTEQRDSAMYRCASSLQEYTGELFFGEGSRLTVL.

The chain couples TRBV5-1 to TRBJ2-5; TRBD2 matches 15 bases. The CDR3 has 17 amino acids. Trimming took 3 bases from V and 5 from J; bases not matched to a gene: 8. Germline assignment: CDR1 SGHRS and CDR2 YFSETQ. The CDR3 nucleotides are TGCGCCAGCAGCTCTGGACTAGCGGGGGGGGCCCCCGAGACCCAGTACTTC. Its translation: CASSSGLAGGAPETQYF.

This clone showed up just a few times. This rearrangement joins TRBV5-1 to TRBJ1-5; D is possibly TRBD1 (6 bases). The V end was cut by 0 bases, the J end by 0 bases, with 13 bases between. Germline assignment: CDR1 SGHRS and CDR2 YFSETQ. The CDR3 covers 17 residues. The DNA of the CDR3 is TGCGCCAGCAGCTTGGCAACAGGGCCTTATAGCAATCAGCCCCAGCATTTT. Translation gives CASSLATGPYSNQPQHF.

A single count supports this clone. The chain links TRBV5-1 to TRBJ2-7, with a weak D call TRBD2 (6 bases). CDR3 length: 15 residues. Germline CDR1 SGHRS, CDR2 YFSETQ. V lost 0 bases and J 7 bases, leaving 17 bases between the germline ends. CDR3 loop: CASSLGGVLGLEQYF. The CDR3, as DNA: TGCGCCAGCAGCTTGGGCGGGGTACTGGGTTTGGAGCAGTACTTC.

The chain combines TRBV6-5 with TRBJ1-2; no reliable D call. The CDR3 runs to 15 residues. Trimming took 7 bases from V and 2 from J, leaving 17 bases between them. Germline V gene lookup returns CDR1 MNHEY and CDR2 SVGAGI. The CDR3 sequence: CASTQMRVGNYGYTF. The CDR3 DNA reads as TGTGCCAGCACCCAAATGAGGGTAGGCAACTATGGCTACACCTTC.

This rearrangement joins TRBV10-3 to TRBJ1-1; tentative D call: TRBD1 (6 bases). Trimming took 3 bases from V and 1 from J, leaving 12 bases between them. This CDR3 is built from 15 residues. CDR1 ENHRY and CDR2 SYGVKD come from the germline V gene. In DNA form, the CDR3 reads TGTGCCATCAGTGACTCGGGACAAACGAACACTGAAGCTTTCTTT. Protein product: CAISDSGQTNTEAFF.

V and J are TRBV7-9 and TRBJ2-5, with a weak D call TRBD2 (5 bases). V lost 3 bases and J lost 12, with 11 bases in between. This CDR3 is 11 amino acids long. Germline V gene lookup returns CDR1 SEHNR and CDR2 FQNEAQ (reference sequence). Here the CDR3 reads CASSFQEREYF. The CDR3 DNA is TGTGCCAGCAGCTTTCAGGAGAGGGAGTACTTC.